The clone carrying this T cell receptor beta chain has at least ten counts. Using unique molecular identifiers, the investigators prepared the TCRbeta library. One entry per CDR3 protein results from TCRdb running MiXCR on the PCR reads. The sample lists roughly 200,000 distinct CDR3 sequences, about 6.4% occurring once. These data are taken from a study of T-cell reconstitution after alpha-beta-depleted transplantation in children. The CDR3 sequence is 13 residues long. The germline V gene encodes CDR1 DFQATT and CDR2 SNEGSKA (reference sequence). V trimming: 5 bases; J trimming: 5 bases; junction bases outside the gene matches: 4.

The V gene is TRBV20-1, the J gene TRBJ1-5; TRBD1 aligns across 9 bases. The TCR was taken from a human donor who donated a stem cell graft to a child with Wiskott-Aldrich syndrome. The sample consisted of PBMCs from the stem cell graft donor, taken from the stem cell graft. Written as DNA, the CDR3 is TGCAGTGCTCGGACAGGGGCGGATCAGCCCCAGCATTTT. This gives the protein CSARTGADQPQHF.